The sequence of this T cell receptor (beta chain) was determined in a study of cytomegalovirus exposure and HLA in healthy donors. About the research overall: Of some 360 genotyped donors, more than 75% clustered with self-reported Caucasian donors.

Both 60 Vbeta primers and 13 Jbeta primers went into the PCR. In the authors' workflow: The authors later counted 65 million to 90 million unique TCR beta chains, approximately 12 million of them shared. Clones were sequenced by immunoSEQ multiplex PCR, and TCRdb holds only the in-frame ones, with some missing. The DNA gave D and trimming, while V, J and clone size come from that table. The table shows about 270,000 clones, with under 80% occurring only once. Study-level findings and limits: In a later analysis, TCR beta V- and J-gene trimming was associated with a missense DCLRE1C variant.

Regarding this clone: Its antigen is undetermined.

This CDR3 region has 15 residues. V gave up 5 bases and J gave up 5 bases; unmatched junction bases: 10. The germline V gene encodes CDR1 SGHTA and CDR2 FQGNSA. The V and J genes are TRBV7-2 and TRBJ2-5; 8 bases line up with TRBD2. The TCR sequence derives from a female donor in good health and CMV-seronegative. The sample consisted of PBMCs. The CDR3 bases are TGTGCCAGCAGCCCACGCAGCGGGGGAGGCGAGACCCAGTACTTC. It codes for CASSPRSGGGETQYF.